The 10 T cell receptor beta chains below were found in one sample sequenced in a study of radiotherapy plus CTLA-4 blockade in lung cancer. The repertoire was sequenced with immunoSEQ multiplex PCR; TCRdb's copy has only in-frame clones and lacks some. The sample lists some 100,000 clones, approximately 80% occurring once. The starting material was peripheral blood, obtained from a patient treated with radiotherapy plus ipilimumab. These receptors originate from a human donor with non-small cell lung cancer who had a partial response to radiotherapy plus ipilimumab.

The chain uses TRBV19 and TRBJ1-4; the match to TRBD1 covers 8 bases. V was clipped by 3 bases and J by 8 bases; unmatched bases: 8. Per germline, CDR1 LNHDA and CDR2 SQIVND (reference sequence). The CDR3 runs to 15 residues. CDR3 bases: TGTGCCAGTAGTATCCGACAGGGGAGCCCCGAAAAACTGTTTTTT. It specifies CASSIRQGSPEKLFF.

This chain connects TRBV1 to TRBJ1-2; the table's D call, TRBD1, has no DNA check behind it. TRBV1 is described as a pseudogene. CDR3 size: 16 residues. Here the CDR3 DNA reads TGCACCAGCAGCCAAGACGGATGCAGGGGGCAGGGTGGCTACACCTTC. Its translation: CTSSQDGCRGQGGYTF.

This chain links TRBV19 with TRBJ1-1, with D maybe TRBD1 (6 bases). V lost 3 bases to trimming and J lost 1 base, with 12 bases between them. Germline assignment: CDR1 LNHDA and CDR2 SQIVND (reference sequence). CDR3 size: 15 residues. Written as DNA, the CDR3 is TGTGCCAGTAGTATGATGGTAGGGGGGAACACTGAAGCTTTCTTT. Its translation: CASSMMVGGNTEAFF.

The chain has TRBV5-4 and TRBJ2-7, with TRBD1 as a possible D gene (5 bases). Germline CDR1 SGHNT, CDR2 YYREEE (reference sequence). This CDR3 comprises 15 residues. Trimming removed 0 bases from V and 1 base from J, with 11 bases in between. The CDR3 here is CASSLGGPGSYEQYF. The CDR3 DNA reads TGTGCCAGCAGCTTGGGGGGCCCAGGTTCCTACGAGCAGTACTTC.

Only one count was recorded for this clone. V gene TRBV18 combines with J gene TRBJ2-3; no firm D call. V lost 4 bases and J 2 bases, leaving 4 bases between the germline ends. The CDR3 is 12 amino acids. CDR1 is KGHSH and CDR2 is LQKENI in the germline V gene. The CDR3 here is CASSLNTDTQYF. The CDR3 DNA reads TGTGCCAGCTCACTTAACACAGATACGCAGTATTTT.

The gene calls are TRBV10-3 and TRBJ1-1; 9 bases fit TRBD1. The CDR3 covers 14 residues. Unmatched junction bases numbered 7, after V lost 7 bases and J lost 4 bases. Germline V lookup: CDR1 ENHRY, CDR2 SYGVKD. The CDR3 region has the DNA TGTGCCATCACAAGACAGGGGGGGGGCACTGAAGCTTTCTTT. It is translated as CAITRQGGGTEAFF.

The chain joins TRBV30 to TRBJ2-7; the match to TRBD1 covers 11 bases. This CDR3 has 17 residues. The V gene end was trimmed by 0 bases and the J gene end by 5 bases; junction bases not matched to a gene: 12. Per the germline V gene, CDR1 is GTSNPN and CDR2 is SVGIG (reference sequence). DNA for the CDR3: TGTGCCTGGAGTGTAGGACGGACAGGGGGCATTAGGAACGAGCAGTACTTC. It translates to CAWSVGRTGGIRNEQYF.

The chain has TRBV4-1 and TRBJ1-5; D remains unclear. V was cut by 1 base and J by 5 bases, with 9 bases left in between. The CDR3 runs to 14 residues. Germline-derived CDR1 and CDR2 are MGHRA and YSYEKL. The chain's CDR3 is CASSQVSSDQPQHF. The CDR3 nucleotides read TGCGCCAGCAGCCAAGTTAGCAGCGATCAGCCCCAGCATTTT.

This CDR3 is CASSPQGSGGSYEQYF. CDR3 bases: TGTGCCAGCTCACCACAGGGTAGCGGGGGCTCCTACGAGCAGTACTTC. The chain recombines TRBV18 with TRBJ2-7; 9 bases agree with TRBD2. CDR3 size: 16 residues. Looked up from germline, CDR1 is KGHSH and CDR2 is LQKENI. The V and J ends lost 1 base and 0 bases, in that order; junction bases with no gene match: 4.

The genes are TRBV6-5 and TRBJ1-4; the D is unclear. This CDR3 is 14 amino acids long. Trimming took off 4 bases at V and 4 bases at J, with 10 bases between the two ends. Germline loops: CDR1 MNHEY, CDR2 SVGAGI. CDR3 sequence reads: CASSLRRSNEKLFF. The CDR3 DNA sequence: TGTGCCAGCAGTTTACGACGGAGTAATGAAAAACTGTTTTTT.